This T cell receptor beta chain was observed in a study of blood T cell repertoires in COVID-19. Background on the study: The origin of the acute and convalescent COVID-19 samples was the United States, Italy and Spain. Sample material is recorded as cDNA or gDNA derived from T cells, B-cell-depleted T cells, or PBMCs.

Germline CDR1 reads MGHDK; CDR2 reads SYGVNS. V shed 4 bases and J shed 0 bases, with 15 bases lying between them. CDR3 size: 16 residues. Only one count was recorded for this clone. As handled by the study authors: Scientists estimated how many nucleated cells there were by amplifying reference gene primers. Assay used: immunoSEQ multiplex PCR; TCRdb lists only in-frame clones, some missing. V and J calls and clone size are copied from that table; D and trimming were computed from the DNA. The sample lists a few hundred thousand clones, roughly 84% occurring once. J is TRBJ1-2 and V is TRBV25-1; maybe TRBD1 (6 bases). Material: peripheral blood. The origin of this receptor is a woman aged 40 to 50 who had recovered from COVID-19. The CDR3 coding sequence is TGTGCCAGCAGTGCTACAGGGACCAAAGCTAACTATGGCTACACCTTC. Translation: CASSATGTKANYGYTF.